This TCR beta chain was captured in a study of persistence of HIV-infected CD4 T cells. Sequencing used immunoSEQ version 4 in survey mode. Template was genomic DNA at 10 ng/uL, with up to roughly 1 ug used per sample. Clones were read by immunoSEQ multiplex PCR, and TCRdb kept only the in-frame ones, dropping some. The table records about 43,000 clones, about 90% of them present only once. In germline, CDR1 is SNHLY, CDR2 FYNNEI. V gave up 4 bases and J gave up 7 bases, with 8 bases separating them. This CDR3 has 12 amino acids. This nonspecific control used anti-CD3/anti-CD28 bead stimulation of CD4+ T cells. Sorting selected CD4+ T cells upregulating both CD40 ligand and CD69. Before stimulation, PBMCs underwent CD8+ T cell depletion. In regard to this clone: The antigen remains undetermined.

This receptor was identified in an adult man with HIV who was CMV-seropositive. This rearrangement joins TRBV2 to TRBJ1-5; weak D call: TRBD1 (5 bases). The material was CD4+ T cells sorted from PBMCs after approximately 20-hour stimulation, obtained from a patient who received antiretroviral therapy. CDR3: CASSGWGQPQHF. CDR3 in DNA: TGTGCCAGCAGTGGCTGGGGGCAGCCCCAGCATTTT. Using reference TRBV2 and TRBJ1-5 for the parts outside the CDR3, the full variable domain is EPEVTQTPSHQVTQMGQEVILRCVPISNHLYFYWYRQILGQKVEFLVSFYNNEISEKSEIFDDQFSVERPDGSNFTLKIRSTKLEDSAMYFCASSGWGQPQHFGDGTRLSIL.